The following is a TCR beta chain sequence with its context. Its antigen is undetermined. Data came from immunoSEQ multiplex PCR; TCRdb stores just in-frame clones and leaves some out. The sample lists about 150,000 clones; just over 90% were seen once. The sample belongs to a study of T cell responses to AZD1222 COVID-19 vaccine. The V gene's germline CDR1 is SGHRS and CDR2 YFSETQ. Trimming took 0 bases from V and 3 from J, leaving 10 bases between them. The CDR3 has 14 amino acids. Overall study results and limits: Baseline serostatus was positive in only six AZD1222 recipients.

The TCR sequence derives from an adult in good health. Material: peripheral blood, obtained on day 0 of AZD1222 vaccination. The gene calls are TRBV5-1 and TRBJ2-7; no definite D call. CDR3 sequence reads: CASSLGTANYEQYF. In nucleotides, the CDR3 is TGCGCCAGCAGCTTGGGGACGGCAAACTACGAGCAGTACTTC.